The 10 T cell receptor beta chains reported below all come from one sample, sequenced in a study of control samples from healthy donors and cancer patients. TCRdb keeps only in-frame clones here, not all; method: immunoSEQ multiplex PCR. The sample includes 55,000 to 85,000 clones, about 90% seen only once; the top ten take around 2.3%. Source material: PBMCs. The receptors shown here come from a woman between 50 and 59 years old with head and neck cancer.

Relative to its sample, this clone is medium-sized (0.01 to 0.1%). The chain joins TRBV30 to TRBJ1-2, with D maybe TRBD1 (6 bases). The CDR3 sequence is 15 residues long. Germline CDR1 GTSNPN, CDR2 SVGIG (reference sequence). The V and J ends lost 1 base and 7 bases respectively, with 19 bases between them. CDR3 sequence: CAWSDTFTGTGGYTF. The CDR3, as DNA: TGTGCCTGGAGTGACACATTTACAGGGACGGGTGGCTACACCTTC. Full variable domain (remainder filled in from reference TRBV30 and TRBJ1-2): SQTIHQWPATLVQPVGSPLSLECTVEGTSNPNLYWYRQAAGRGLQLLFYSVGIGQISSEVPQNLSASRPQDRQFILSSKKLLLSDSGFYLCAWSDTFTGTGGYTFGSGTRLTVV.

The chain joins TRBV2 to TRBJ2-7, with D maybe TRBD2 (6 bases). Trimming pared 5 bases from V and 5 bases from J, leaving 16 bases between. This CDR3 has 14 residues. CDR1 and CDR2 (germline): SNHLY, FYNNEI. The CDR3 DNA reads TGTGCCAGCAGTCCCCAACGGGGGATCAACGAGCAGTACTTC. This codes for CASSPQRGINEQYF.

The rearrangement links TRBV2 to TRBJ1-5; 10 bases agree with TRBD1. J lost 4 bases, V lost 6 bases, and 6 bases had no gene match. CDR1 and CDR2 (germline): SNHLY, FYNNEI. This CDR3 region has 15 residues. This chain's CDR3 is CASRSDRGGNQPQHF. CDR3 coding DNA: TGTGCCAGCAGGTCGGACAGGGGGGGTAATCAGCCCCAGCATTTT.

Of note for this clone: Other nucleotide sequences in the sample specify the same CDR3. The V call is TRBV7-8, the J call TRBJ2-7; D ambiguous. Germline CDR1 SGHVS, CDR2 FQNEAQ. The V and J ends lost 1 base and 3 bases respectively, with 10 bases between them. This CDR3 spans 14 amino acids. This CDR3 is CASSLGLRIYEQYF. In nucleotides, the CDR3 is TGTGCCAGCAGCTTAGGACTGAGGATCTACGAGCAGTACTTC.

J is TRBJ1-2 and V is TRBV19; D not certain. The V and J ends lost 6 bases and 4 bases respectively, with 15 bases between them. Germline-derived CDR1 and CDR2 are LNHDA and SQIVND (reference sequence). The CDR3 runs 14 residues. CDR3 residues: CASSMTGPGYGYTF. Written as DNA, the CDR3 is TGTGCCAGTAGCATGACCGGCCCGGGCTATGGCTACACCTTC. The full variable domain, its missing parts supplied by reference TRBV19 and TRBJ1-2, is DGGITQSPKYLFRKEGQNVTLSCEQNLNHDAMYWYRQDPGQGLRLIYYSQIVNDFQKGDIAEGYSVSREKKESFPLTVTSAQKNPTAFYLCASSMTGPGYGYTFGSGTRLTVV.

This rearrangement joins TRBV5-1 to TRBJ2-1; D is possibly TRBD2 (6 bases). Trimming took 5 bases from V and 9 from J, leaving 18 bases between them. Germline V gene sequence: CDR1 SGHRS, CDR2 YFSETQ. The CDR3 covers 14 residues. CDR3 nucleotide sequence: TGCGCCAGCAGTTCGGGGGTAGGTAAGGGTGAGCAGTTCTTC. Amino acids: CASSSGVGKGEQFF.

This chain uses TRBV14 with TRBJ1-6; 7 bases map to TRBD1. This CDR3 contains 13 residues. V gave up 7 bases and J gave up 12 bases; unmatched junction bases: 9. The germline V gene encodes CDR1 SGHDN and CDR2 FVKESK. CDR3 protein: CASNPLTGRPLHF. CDR3 sequence (DNA): TGTGCCAGCAACCCCTTGACAGGGAGACCCCTCCACTTT. Using reference TRBV14 and TRBJ1-6 for the parts outside the CDR3, the full variable domain is EAGVTQFPSHSVIEKGQTVTLRCDPISGHDNLYWYRRVMGKEIKFLLHFVKESKQDESGMPNNRFLAERTGGTYSTLKVQPAELEDSGVYFCASNPLTGRPLHFGNGTRLTVT.

The V gene is TRBV4-1, the J gene TRBJ1-4; D might be TRBD1 (6 bases). The CDR3 has 15 amino acids. The V gene lost 0 bases and the J gene lost 8 bases, with 13 bases spanning the gap. Germline V lookup: CDR1 MGHRA, CDR2 YSYEKL. The CDR3 DNA sequence: TGCGCCAGCAGCCAAGATTTGGGGGCTGGAGAAAAACTGTTTTTT. Translating it yields CASSQDLGAGEKLFF.

V is TRBV5-5 and J is TRBJ2-7; D gene ambiguous. The CDR3 totals 15 residues. With 0 bases removed from V and 2 bases from J, the gap between germline ends came to 12 bases. Germline CDR1 SGHKS, CDR2 YYEKEE (reference sequence). CDR3 loop: CASSLEFGRPYEQYF. The CDR3 DNA follows: TGTGCCAGCAGCTTGGAATTCGGCAGGCCCTACGAGCAGTACTTC. The full variable domain, in which reference TRBV5-5 and TRBJ2-7 provide the parts outside the CDR3, is DAGVTQSPTHLIKTRGQQVTLRCSPISGHKSVSWYQQVLGQGPQFIFQYYEKEERGRGNFPDRFSARQFPNYSSELNVNALLLGDSALYLCASSLEFGRPYEQYFGPGTRLTVT.

This chain joins TRBV29-1 and TRBJ1-1; the D is unclear. CDR1 and CDR2 from the germline V gene are SQVTM and ANQGSEA. The V end lost 6 bases, the J end lost 5 bases, and 19 bases lay between the germline ends. The CDR3 spans 14 residues. This chain's CDR3 is CSVAPKMRKTEAFF. CDR3 DNA sequence: TGCAGCGTCGCTCCGAAGATGCGAAAGACTGAAGCTTTCTTT.